The 23 T cell receptor beta chains below all came from one sample that was sequenced in a study of T-cell memory formation after mild COVID-19. Via MiXCR, TCRdb re-called the 5' RACE reads, giving one row per CDR3 protein. The sample has hundreds of thousands of distinct CDR3 sequences, 25% to 30% seen once. The sample was PBMCs or a T cell subset sorted from them (not recorded which). These receptors originate from an adult woman who had mild COVID-19 (a few samples of this study predate the infection). Cell type and time point are not known.

The rearrangement links TRBV11-2 to TRBJ2-1; 14 bases line up with TRBD2. Looked up from germline, CDR1 is SGHAT and CDR2 is FQNNGV. This CDR3 contains 17 residues. Trimming removed 5 bases from V and 8 bases from J; junction bases left unmatched: 11. In DNA form, the CDR3 reads TGTGCCAGCAGCCCTAGGACTAGCGGGAGGCCCTTGGATGAGCAGTTCTTC. Protein product: CASSPRTSGRPLDEQFF.

The rearrangement joins TRBV11-2 to TRBJ1-1; 9 positions match TRBD1. This CDR3 spans 15 amino acids. After removal of 0 bases from V and 3 bases from J, the junction contained 2 bases not matched to a gene. Germline V gene sequence: CDR1 SGHAT, CDR2 FQNNGV. CDR3 amino acids: CASSLDGTGYTEAFF. In DNA, the CDR3 is TGTGCCAGCAGCTTAGACGGGACAGGGTACACTGAAGCTTTCTTT.

In the case of this clonotype: Compared with germline, one end of the junction differs, possibly owing to a read error. V is TRBV12-3 or TRBV12-4 and J is TRBJ2-5; 8 bases align to TRBD1. The CDR3 extends over 12 amino acids. The CDR3 protein is CASSLGVRDRPF. The CDR3 nucleotides read TGTGCCAGCAGTTTGGGAGTTCGGGACAGGCCCTTC.

This chain uses TRBV5-1 with TRBJ2-5; no reliable D call. The CDR3 contains 15 residues. Trimming took off 0 bases at V and 1 base at J, with 10 bases between the two ends. CDR1 SGHRS and CDR2 YFSETQ come from the germline V gene. CDR3 protein: CASSLDPAAQETQYF. The CDR3 region has the DNA TGCGCCAGCAGCTTGGATCCCGCGGCCCAAGAGACCCAGTACTTC. The full variable domain, in which reference TRBV5-1 and TRBJ2-5 provide the parts outside the CDR3, is KAGVTQTPRYLIKTRGQQVTLSCSPISGHRSVSWYQQTPGQGLQFLFEYFSETQRNKGNFPGRFSGRQFSNSRSEMNVSTLELGDSALYLCASSLDPAAQETQYFGPGTRLLVL.

DNA for the CDR3: TGCAGTGCTAGGGATACAGACAATGAGCAGTTCTTC. Translated, it gives CSARDTDNEQFF. The chain couples TRBV20-1 to TRBJ2-1; D gene ambiguous. V shed 3 bases and J shed 5 bases, with 8 bases lying between them. CDR1 and CDR2 (germline): DFQATT, SNEGSKA (reference sequence). This CDR3 contains 12 residues.

The chain has TRBV5-1 and TRBJ1-2; D is uncertain. V gave up 4 bases and J gave up 1 base, with 5 bases separating them. The V gene's germline CDR1 is SGHRS and CDR2 YFSETQ. The CDR3 covers 12 residues. In DNA, the CDR3 is TGCGCCAGCAGCAACCTTAACTATGGCTACACCTTC. It yields the protein CASSNLNYGYTF.

The chain carries TRBV7-6 and TRBJ2-7, with D unclear. Trimming took 1 base from V and 12 from J, leaving 13 bases between them. CDR1 SGHVS and CDR2 FNYEAQ come from the germline V gene. The CDR3 is 12 residues long. The CDR3 region is CASSLGAGLPYF. As DNA, the CDR3 is TGTGCCAGCAGCTTAGGGGCCGGGCTACCGTACTTC.

The V and J genes are TRBV29-1 and TRBJ1-2; maybe TRBD1 (5 bases). The CDR3 runs to 15 residues. V was pared by 3 bases and J by 4 bases, with 18 bases between. Looked up from germline, CDR1 is SQVTM and CDR2 is ANQGSEA. DNA of the CDR3: TGCAGCGTTGACTTGAGCGCCGGGGCCATCTATGGCTACACCTTC. It specifies CSVDLSAGAIYGYTF. The variable domain in full, completed from reference TRBV29-1 and TRBJ1-2, reads SAVISQKPSRDICQRGTSLTIQCQVDSQVTMMFWYRQQPGQSLTLIATANQGSEATYESGFVIDKFPISRPNLTFSTLTVSNMSPEDSSIYLCSVDLSAGAIYGYTFGSGTRLTVV.

The chain combines TRBV21-1 with TRBJ2-1; the table gives TRBD1 as D, unverified against the DNA. TRBV21-1 has pseudogene status. The CDR3 extends over 18 amino acids. This CDR3 reads CASSKADMDPPEDNEQFF. CDR3 DNA: TGTGCCAGCAGCAAAGCCGACATGGACCCCCCGGAGGACAATGAGCAGTTCTTC.

This rearrangement joins TRBV5-1 to TRBJ2-5; the D is unclear. There are 12 residues in the CDR3. Germline CDR1 and CDR2: SGHRS and YFSETQ. Deletions cut 0 bases from V and 5 bases from J, with 5 bases between. CDR3 sequence: CASSLDAETQYF. The CDR3 region has the DNA TGCGCCAGCAGCTTGGACGCCGAGACCCAGTACTTC.

This clonotype was picked up many times. V gene TRBV7-3 combines with J gene TRBJ2-1, with D possibly TRBD2 on 6 matching bases. Per the germline V gene, CDR1 is SGHTA and CDR2 is FQGTGA. V was pared by 6 bases and J by 0 bases, with 15 bases between. This CDR3 has 16 amino acids. The DNA of the CDR3 is TGTGCCAGCAGTCCGACTAGAGTTGGCTCCTACAATGAGCAGTTCTTC. Residues: CASSPTRVGSYNEQFF. Complete variable domain (other parts from reference TRBV7-3 and TRBJ2-1): GAGVSQTPSNKVTEKGKYVELRCDPISGHTALYWYRQSLGQGPEFLIYFQGTGAADDSGLPNDRFFAVRPEGSVSTLKIQRTERGDSAVYLCASSPTRVGSYNEQFFGPGTRLTVL.

The chain carries TRBV7-2 and TRBJ2-4, with 10 bases fitting TRBD1. The CDR3 length is 15 residues. The germline CDR1 and CDR2 sequences are SGHTA and FQGNSA. V was clipped by 5 bases and J by 7 bases; unmatched bases: 8. Here the CDR3 reads CASSEQTGGGNIQYF. The CDR3 DNA sequence: TGTGCCAGCAGCGAACAGACAGGGGGCGGTAACATTCAGTACTTC.

There are a few counts of this clonotype. V usage is TRBV20-1 and J usage is TRBJ2-5; D may match TRBD1 or TRBD2 (6 bases each). Trimming removed 2 bases at V and 6 bases at J, with 19 bases between. The CDR3 loop spans 15 amino acids. Germline V lookup: CDR1 DFQATT, CDR2 SNEGSKA (reference sequence). The CDR3 here is CSARPPGAPSKTQYF. For the CDR3, the DNA is TGCAGTGCTAGACCGCCGGGGGCCCCAAGTAAGACCCAGTACTTC.

The V gene is TRBV18, the J gene TRBJ2-1; D is ambiguous. This CDR3 spans 12 amino acids. The V gene lost 6 bases and the J gene lost 9 bases, with 12 bases spanning the gap. Germline V gives CDR1 KGHSH, CDR2 LQKENI. CDR3 coding DNA: TGTGCCAGCTCCCCCTCGAGCAGTGAGCAGTTCTTC. Amino acid sequence: CASSPSSSEQFF.

This rearrangement joins TRBV20-1 to TRBJ1-2; a possible D gene is TRBD1 (5 bases). CDR1 is DFQATT, CDR2 SNEGSKA, per germline (reference sequence). The CDR3 is made up of 11 amino acids. V lost 2 bases to trimming and J lost 12 bases, with 13 bases between them. This CDR3 is CSARPDGADTF. The CDR3 bases are TGCAGTGCTAGACCAGACGGGGCCGACACCTTC.

The chain carries TRBV15 and TRBJ2-7; D assignment may be TRBD1 or TRBD2 (7 bases each). V was cut by 8 bases and J by 3 bases, with 20 bases left in between. CDR3 size: 15 residues. Germline V lookup: CDR1 LNHNV, CDR2 YYDKDF (reference sequence). The CDR3 sequence: CATAIGPGGVYEQYF. The CDR3 coding sequence is TGTGCCACCGCTATAGGGCCAGGGGGGGTCTACGAGCAGTACTTC.

Only one count was recorded for this clonotype. This chain joins TRBV6-5 and TRBJ2-1, with TRBD2 matching over 12 bases. Unmatched junction bases numbered 14, after V lost 6 bases and J lost 8 bases. The CDR3 is 17 amino acids. CDR1 MNHEY and CDR2 SVGAGI come from the germline V gene. The DNA of the CDR3 is TGTGCCAGCAGCCAACTCAATCTAGCGGGGGGGGTATATGAGCAGTTCTTC. It yields the protein CASSQLNLAGGVYEQFF.

This chain connects TRBV5-6 to TRBJ2-5; 10 positions agree with TRBD1. Germline V gives CDR1 SGHDT, CDR2 YYEEEE. J was trimmed by 4 bases and V by 4 bases; bases with no gene match: 4. This CDR3 is 14 amino acids long. The CDR3 reads CASSPRDRGETQYF. CDR3 nucleotides: TGTGCCAGCAGCCCGAGGGACAGGGGAGAGACCCAGTACTTC. The entire variable domain, with the rest obtained from reference TRBV5-6 and TRBJ2-5, is as follows: DAGVTQSPTHLIKTRGQQVTLRCSPKSGHDTVSWYQQALGQGPQFIFQYYEEEERQRGNFPDRFSGHQFPNYSSELNVNALLLGDSALYLCASSPRDRGETQYFGPGTRLLVL.

The CDR3 reads CSVGVTEAFF. The CDR3 nucleotides are TGCAGCGTTGGGGTCACTGAAGCTTTCTTT. The genes are TRBV29-1 and TRBJ1-1; D unresolved. Trimming left V 4 bases short and J 4 bases short, with 4 bases between. The CDR3 totals 10 residues. Germline-derived CDR1 and CDR2 are SQVTM and ANQGSEA. The full variable domain, completed using reference TRBV29-1 and TRBJ1-1, is SAVISQKPSRDICQRGTSLTIQCQVDSQVTMMFWYRQQPGQSLTLIATANQGSEATYESGFVIDKFPISRPNLTFSTLTVSNMSPEDSSIYLCSVGVTEAFFGQGTRLTVV.

The sample holds a few counts of this clonotype. The V gene is TRBV6-5, the J gene TRBJ2-2, with 15 bases that match TRBD2. Trimming removed 5 bases from V and 8 bases from J; junction bases left unmatched: 3. CDR3 length: 15 amino acids. Germline lookup yields CDR1 MNHEY and CDR2 SVGAGI. DNA for the CDR3: TGTGCCAGCAGTGGACTAGCGGGAGGGCCGGGGGAGCTGTTTTTT. Translating it yields CASSGLAGGPGELFF.

The chain uses TRBV20-1 and TRBJ2-4, with 7 bases fitting TRBD2. Germline V CDR1 and CDR2: DFQATT, SNEGSKA (reference sequence). The CDR3 loop spans 15 amino acids. V was clipped by 6 bases and J by 2 bases; unmatched bases: 10. The chain's CDR3 is CSAPKGRETKNIQYF. Here the CDR3 DNA reads TGCAGTGCCCCCAAGGGGCGGGAGACCAAAAACATTCAGTACTTC.

This sequence joins TRBV20-1 and TRBJ2-1, with a weak D call TRBD2 (5 bases). The CDR3 has 14 residues. V was pared by 2 bases and J by 4 bases, with 12 bases between. Germline-derived CDR1 and CDR2 are DFQATT and SNEGSKA (reference sequence). The CDR3 sequence is CSARSGRLYNEQFF. DNA of the CDR3: TGCAGTGCTAGATCTGGACGACTATACAATGAGCAGTTCTTC.

This clonotype was observed a few times. This chain uses TRBV19 with TRBJ1-5; a weak D match, TRBD1 (6 bases). The V and J ends lost 0 bases and 3 bases respectively, with 9 bases between them. This CDR3 is 15 amino acids long. Germline V CDR1 and CDR2: LNHDA, SQIVND (reference sequence). The CDR3 DNA sequence: TGTGCCAGTAGTATAGAACAGGGCCTCAATCAGCCCCAGCATTTT. It encodes CASSIEQGLNQPQHF.